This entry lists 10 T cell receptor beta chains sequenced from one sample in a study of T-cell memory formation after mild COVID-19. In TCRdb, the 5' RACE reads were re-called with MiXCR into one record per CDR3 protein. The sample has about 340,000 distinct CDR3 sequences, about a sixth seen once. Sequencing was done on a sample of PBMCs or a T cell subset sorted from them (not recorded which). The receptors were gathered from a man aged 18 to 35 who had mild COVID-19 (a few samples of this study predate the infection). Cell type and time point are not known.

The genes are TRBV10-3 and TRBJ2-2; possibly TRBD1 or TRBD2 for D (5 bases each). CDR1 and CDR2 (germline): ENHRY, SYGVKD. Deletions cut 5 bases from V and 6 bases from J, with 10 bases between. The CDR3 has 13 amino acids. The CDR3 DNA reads TGTGCCATCAGTCAGGGAGCGGCCGGGGAGCTGTTTTTT. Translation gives CAISQGAAGELFF.

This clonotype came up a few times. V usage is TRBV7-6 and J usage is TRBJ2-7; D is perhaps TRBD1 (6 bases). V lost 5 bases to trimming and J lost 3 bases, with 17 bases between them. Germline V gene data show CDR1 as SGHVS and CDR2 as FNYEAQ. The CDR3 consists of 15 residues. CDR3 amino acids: CASSRGQSENYEQYF. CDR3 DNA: TGTGCCAGCAGCCGCGGACAGTCCGAAAACTACGAGCAGTACTTC. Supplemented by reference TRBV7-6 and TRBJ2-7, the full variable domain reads GAGVSQSPRYKVTKRGQDVALRCDPISGHVSLYWYRQALGQGPEFLTYFNYEAQQDKSGLPNDRFSAERPEGSISTLTIQRTEQRDSAMYRCASSRGQSENYEQYFGPGTRLTVT.

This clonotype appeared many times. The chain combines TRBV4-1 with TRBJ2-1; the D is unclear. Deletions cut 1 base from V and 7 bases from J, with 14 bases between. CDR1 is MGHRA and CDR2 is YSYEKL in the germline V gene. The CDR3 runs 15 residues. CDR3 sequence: CASSQGLLGTNEQFF. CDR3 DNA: TGCGCCAGCAGCCAAGGGCTCCTCGGTACGAATGAGCAGTTCTTC.

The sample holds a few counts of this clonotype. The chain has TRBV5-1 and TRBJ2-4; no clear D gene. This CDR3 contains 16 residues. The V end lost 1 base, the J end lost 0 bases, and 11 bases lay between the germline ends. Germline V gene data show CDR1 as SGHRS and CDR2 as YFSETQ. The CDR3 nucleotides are TGCGCCAGCAGCTTGAACAGAAACGTAGCCAAAAACATTCAGTACTTC. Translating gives CASSLNRNVAKNIQYF. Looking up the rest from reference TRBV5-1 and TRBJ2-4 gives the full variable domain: KAGVTQTPRYLIKTRGQQVTLSCSPISGHRSVSWYQQTPGQGLQFLFEYFSETQRNKGNFPGRFSGRQFSNSRSEMNVSTLELGDSALYLCASSLNRNVAKNIQYFGAGTRLSVL.

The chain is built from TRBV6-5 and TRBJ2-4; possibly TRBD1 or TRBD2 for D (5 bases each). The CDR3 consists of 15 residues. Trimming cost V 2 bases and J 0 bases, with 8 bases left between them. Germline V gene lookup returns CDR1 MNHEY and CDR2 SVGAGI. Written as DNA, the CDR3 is TGTGCCAGCAGTTACGGGGACCAAGCCAAAAACATTCAGTACTTC. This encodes CASSYGDQAKNIQYF.

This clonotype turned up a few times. CDR3 in amino acids: CASSHDPDRPRANTEAFF. As DNA, the CDR3 is TGTGCCAGCAGTCACGACCCTGACAGGCCCCGGGCCAACACTGAAGCTTTCTTT. V is TRBV6-5 and J is TRBJ1-1; a possible D gene is TRBD1 (6 bases). The CDR3 contains 18 residues. The germline gives CDR1 MNHEY, CDR2 SVGAGI. Trimming cost V 5 bases and J 2 bases, with 24 bases left between them.

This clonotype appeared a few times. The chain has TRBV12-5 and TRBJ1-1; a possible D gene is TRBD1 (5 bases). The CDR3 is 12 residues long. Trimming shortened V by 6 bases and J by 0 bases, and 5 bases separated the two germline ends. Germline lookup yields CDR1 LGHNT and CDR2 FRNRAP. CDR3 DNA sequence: TGTGCTAGTGGGGGGCTGAACACTGAAGCTTTCTTT. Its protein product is CASGGLNTEAFF. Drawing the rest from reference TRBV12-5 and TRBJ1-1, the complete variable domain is DARVTQTPRHKVTEMGQEVTMRCQPILGHNTVFWYRQTMMQGLELLAYFRNRAPLDDSGMPKDRFSAEMPDATLATLKIQPSEPRDSAVYFCASGGLNTEAFFGQGTRLTVV.

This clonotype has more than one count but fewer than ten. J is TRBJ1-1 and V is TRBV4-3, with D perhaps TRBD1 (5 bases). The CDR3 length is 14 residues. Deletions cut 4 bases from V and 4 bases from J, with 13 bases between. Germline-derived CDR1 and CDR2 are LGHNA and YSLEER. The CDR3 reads CASSRLGVITEAFF. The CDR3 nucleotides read TGCGCCAGCAGCCGGCTAGGGGTAATCACTGAAGCTTTCTTT.

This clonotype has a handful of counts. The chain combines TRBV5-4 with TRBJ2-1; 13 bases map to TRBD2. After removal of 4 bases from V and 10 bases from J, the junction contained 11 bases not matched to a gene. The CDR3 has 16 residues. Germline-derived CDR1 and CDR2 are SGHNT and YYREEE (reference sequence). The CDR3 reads CASSPQLAGGDREQFF. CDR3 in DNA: TGTGCCAGCAGCCCCCAACTAGCGGGGGGGGATAGGGAGCAGTTCTTC.

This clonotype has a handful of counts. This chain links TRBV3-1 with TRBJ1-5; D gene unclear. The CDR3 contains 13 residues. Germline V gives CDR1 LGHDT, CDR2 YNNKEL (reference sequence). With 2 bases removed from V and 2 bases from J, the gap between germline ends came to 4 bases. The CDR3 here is CASSQTGNQPQHF. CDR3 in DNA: TGTGCCAGCAGCCAAACAGGCAATCAGCCCCAGCATTTT.